This TCR beta chain was sequenced during a study of T cells in Graves' hyperthyroidism and ophthalmopathy. Orbital computed tomography, thyroid ultrasound, serum thyroxine and TRAb, and clinical symptoms together informed the diagnoses. Between the trimmed V and J ends, which lost 2 bases and 4 bases, there was a span of 11 bases. Germline CDR1 reads SEHNR; CDR2 reads FQNEAQ (reference sequence). The CDR3 sequence is 15 residues long. Amplified TCR beta CDR3 regions derived from RNA transcripts. TCR CDR3 regions were first amplified by RT-PCR with HTBI primers. TCRdb ran MiXCR on the multiplex PCR reads and lists one entry per CDR3 protein. The profile covers hundreds of thousands of distinct CDR3 sequences, with around 39% appearing a single time and 8.9% taken by the ten largest. Whole-study findings and limits: Ophthalmopathy was distinguished from stable hyperthyroidism by 13 V-J signatures. Ophthalmopathy, which appeared later, was predicted by the model a median approximately 6.7 months before onset.

This clonotype was seen repeatedly, ten times or more. Its matching antigen is unknown. The sample consisted of blood. V gene TRBV7-9 combines with J gene TRBJ1-4, with D possibly TRBD1 on 6 matching bases. This receptor was obtained from a man aged 18-30 years with Graves' hyperthyroidism. The CDR3 is CASSLIGQRNEKLFF. The DNA of the CDR3 is TGTGCCAGCAGCTTAATTGGACAGCGTAATGAAAAACTGTTTTTT. Full variable domain (outside the CDR3, taken from reference TRBV7-9 and TRBJ1-4): DTGVSQNPRHKITKRGQNVTFRCDPISEHNRLYWYRQTLGQGPEFLTYFQNEAQLEKSRLLSDRFSAERPKGSFSTLEIQRTEQGDSAMYLCASSLIGQRNEKLFFGSGTQLSVL.